This passage covers 29 T cell receptor beta chains from one sample sequenced in a study of T-cell memory formation after mild COVID-19. TCRdb itself ran the 5' RACE reads through MiXCR, one entry per CDR3 protein. In the table there are more than 100,000 distinct CDR3 sequences, over 15% of which are singletons. Sequencing was performed on PBMCs or a T cell subset sorted from them (not recorded which). These receptors were collected from a man between 18 and 29 years old who had mild COVID-19 (a few samples of this study predate the infection). Cell type and time point are not known.

The table lists this clonotype with a few counts. V is TRBV10-2 and J is TRBJ1-6, with D perhaps matching TRBD1 (6 bases). The CDR3 totals 18 residues. Trimming left V 3 bases short and J 8 bases short, with 23 bases between. Looked up from germline, CDR1 is WSHSY and CDR2 is SAAADI. The CDR3 DNA is TGCGCCAGCAGTGAACCGTCGACAGGCTTGGTCTTGGATTCACCCCTCCACTTT. This translates into CASSEPSTGLVLDSPLHF.

This clonotype has only a few counts. The J gene is TRBJ2-3, the V gene TRBV4-3, with 10 bases lining up with TRBD2. The ends lost 1 base at V and 1 base at J; junction bases unmatched: 2. CDR1 is LGHNA, CDR2 YSLEER, per germline. The CDR3 runs 16 residues. CDR3: CASSQVGTSGTDTQYF. The CDR3 nucleotides are TGCGCCAGCAGCCAAGTGGGGACTAGCGGCACAGATACGCAGTATTTT.

This clonotype was detected only a few times. V gene TRBV7-2 combines with J gene TRBJ1-2, with TRBD1 identical over 8 bases. CDR1 and CDR2 (germline): SGHTA, FQGNSA. Unmatched junction bases numbered 4, after V lost 0 bases and J lost 10 bases. The CDR3 extends over 13 amino acids. The CDR3 loop reads CASSLATGEVYTF. CDR3 DNA: TGTGCCAGCAGCTTAGCGACAGGGGAAGTCTACACCTTC.

This chain uses TRBV24-1 with TRBJ1-5; D call uncertain. This CDR3 has 16 residues. Trimming pared 11 bases from V and 0 bases from J, leaving 19 bases between. Looked up from germline, CDR1 is KGHDR and CDR2 is SFDVKD. The CDR3 reads CAIQHPSGYSNQPQHF. For the CDR3, the DNA is TGTGCCATTCAACACCCGTCGGGTTATAGCAATCAGCCCCAGCATTTT.

This clonotype has just a few counts. The chain carries TRBV4-3 and TRBJ2-1; 14 bases are a match to TRBD2. This CDR3 comprises 19 residues. Looked up from germline, CDR1 is LGHNA and CDR2 is YSLEER. J was trimmed by 0 bases and V by 4 bases; bases with no gene match: 8. The CDR3 region has the DNA TGCGCCAGCAGCCTAGGGACTAGCGGGGGCTGGAGCTCCTACAATGAGCAGTTCTTC. It translates to CASSLGTSGGWSSYNEQFF.

The chain employs TRBV29-1 and TRBJ2-7; the match to TRBD1 covers 9 bases. There are 12 residues in the CDR3. Trimming took 6 bases from V and 5 from J; bases not matched to a gene: 5. Per germline, CDR1 SQVTM and CDR2 ANQGSEA. The CDR3 DNA sequence: TGCAGCGTGGGACAGGGTACCCACGAGCAGTACTTC. Translating it yields CSVGQGTHEQYF.

The sample holds a few counts of this clonotype. The gene calls are TRBV5-5 and TRBJ2-3; D is ambiguous. V was clipped by 4 bases and J by 4 bases, with 16 bases between them. There are 15 residues in the CDR3. CDR1 and CDR2 from the germline V gene are SGHKS and YYEKEE (reference sequence). Here the CDR3 DNA reads TGTGCCAGCAGCCCGGCGTTTGGATCACCAGATACGCAGTATTTT. It specifies CASSPAFGSPDTQYF.

This clonotype was observed a handful of times. The CDR3 region is CAISGGITAGNTIYF. The DNA for the CDR3 is TGTGCCATCAGTGGAGGAATAACGGCTGGAAACACCATATATTTT. This sequence joins TRBV10-3 and TRBJ1-3; no clear D. The V end was cut by 4 bases, the J end by 2 bases, with 12 bases between. The CDR3 is 15 amino acids. Germline values: CDR1 ENHRY, CDR2 SYGVKD.

The rearrangement joins TRBV27 to TRBJ1-1; no clear D gene. CDR1 and CDR2 (germline): MNHEY, SMNVEV (reference sequence). This CDR3 is built from 13 residues. Trimming pared 2 bases from V and 1 base from J, leaving 5 bases between. The CDR3 loop is CASSLMANTEAFF. CDR3 DNA sequence: TGTGCCAGCAGTTTAATGGCGAACACTGAAGCTTTCTTT.

The chain combines TRBV3-1 with TRBJ1-3; D is undetermined. Trimming pared 0 bases from V and 7 bases from J, leaving 19 bases between. The CDR3 has 17 residues. Germline V gene sequence: CDR1 LGHDT, CDR2 YNNKEL (reference sequence). The CDR3 loop reads CASSQDPAHGGSNTIYF. The CDR3 nucleotides read TGTGCCAGCAGCCAAGATCCCGCCCACGGAGGGAGCAACACCATATATTTT. Full variable domain (remainder filled in from reference TRBV3-1 and TRBJ1-3): DTAVSQTPKYLVTQMGNDKSIKCEQNLGHDTMYWYKQDSKKFLKIMFSYNNKELIINETVPNRFSPKSPDKAHLNLHINSLELGDSAVYFCASSQDPAHGGSNTIYFGEGSWLTVV.

This clonotype turned up a few times. This chain joins TRBV20-1 and TRBJ2-7, with D perhaps assigned TRBD1 or TRBD2 (5 bases each). CDR3 size: 13 residues. Per the germline V gene, CDR1 is DFQATT and CDR2 is SNEGSKA (reference sequence). Trimming removed 6 bases from V and 6 bases from J, with 18 bases in between. CDR3 in DNA: TGCAGTGCCCGTCGGGGTCGGGGCGTCGAGCAGTACGTC. This sequence encodes CSARRGRGVEQYV.

This clonotype was detected a few times. The chain is built from TRBV7-3 and TRBJ1-1; 8 nucleotides line up with TRBD1. This CDR3 region has 15 residues. V shed 2 bases and J 2 bases; nucleotides not matched to a gene: 4. Germline loops: CDR1 SGHTA, CDR2 FQGTGA. CDR3 residues: CASSLGTGVNTEAFF. The CDR3 DNA reads as TGTGCCAGCAGCTTAGGGACAGGAGTTAACACTGAAGCTTTCTTT. The full variable domain, rest sourced from reference TRBV7-3 and TRBJ1-1, is GAGVSQTPSNKVTEKGKYVELRCDPISGHTALYWYRQSLGQGPEFLIYFQGTGAADDSGLPNDRFFAVRPEGSVSTLKIQRTERGDSAVYLCASSLGTGVNTEAFFGQGTRLTVV.

The chain links TRBV5-1 to TRBJ2-7; D not certain. Trimming stripped 0 bases from V and 2 bases from J, with 12 bases between. This CDR3 is built from 15 residues. Germline-derived CDR1 and CDR2 are SGHRS and YFSETQ. The CDR3 spells CASSLGAGLPYEQYF. CDR3 in DNA: TGCGCCAGCAGCTTGGGTGCAGGCCTACCCTACGAGCAGTACTTC.

This clonotype has a handful of counts. The chain combines TRBV5-1 with TRBJ2-1; 15 positions agree with TRBD2. The V and J ends lost 4 bases and 10 bases, in that order; junction bases with no gene match: 9. Germline CDR1 SGHRS, CDR2 YFSETQ. The CDR3 is 16 amino acids. CDR3 region: CASSPRTSGGAREQFF. The CDR3 region has the DNA TGCGCCAGCAGCCCCAGGACTAGCGGGGGGGCGAGGGAGCAGTTCTTC.

Many counts were recorded for this clonotype. The gene calls are TRBV29-1 and TRBJ2-7; the D is unclear. Trimming removed 0 bases from V and 1 base from J, with 16 bases in between. CDR3 size: 16 residues. Germline values: CDR1 SQVTM, CDR2 ANQGSEA. CDR3: CSVEENRNWGSYEQYV. The CDR3 DNA reads as TGCAGCGTTGAAGAGAATCGGAATTGGGGATCCTACGAGCAGTACGTC.

This clonotype was seen ten or more times. The chain is built from TRBV6-6 and TRBJ2-4; D possibly corresponds to TRBD2 (5 bases). The V gene's germline CDR1 is MNHNY and CDR2 SVGAGI (reference sequence). The CDR3 loop spans 14 amino acids. The V end lost 4 bases, the J end lost 8 bases, and 15 bases lay between the germline ends. The CDR3 sequence: CASSSWTPRDIQYF. CDR3 DNA: TGTGCCAGCAGTTCCTGGACTCCCCGGGACATTCAGTACTTC.

This clonotype appeared a few times. The chain couples TRBV7-9 to TRBJ2-5; D unresolved. CDR1 SEHNR and CDR2 FQNEAQ come from the germline V gene (reference sequence). Trimming removed 4 bases from V and 4 bases from J, with 4 bases in between. CDR3 length: 11 amino acids. The CDR3 sequence: CASSSVETQYF. The CDR3 nucleotides read TGTGCCAGCAGCTCTGTAGAGACCCAGTACTTC.

The chain uses TRBV6-2 or TRBV6-3 and TRBJ2-7; 8 positions agree with TRBD1. The V gene end was trimmed by 6 bases and the J gene end by 4 bases; junction bases not matched to a gene: 5. This CDR3 spans 13 amino acids. CDR1 and CDR2 from the germline V gene are MNHEY and SVGEGT. This chain's CDR3 is CASSRQGIYEQYF. The CDR3 DNA reads TGTGCCAGCAGCAGACAGGGGATTTACGAGCAGTACTTC.

This clonotype was seen only a few times. This chain connects TRBV11-2 to TRBJ2-1; perhaps TRBD1 as D (6 bases). Trimming took 4 bases from V and 0 from J, leaving 10 bases between them. Germline-derived CDR1 and CDR2 are SGHAT and FQNNGV. The CDR3 runs to 15 residues. This CDR3 reads CASSSIRGSYNEQFF. The CDR3 bases are TGTGCCAGCAGCTCCATCAGGGGCTCCTACAATGAGCAGTTCTTC.

This clonotype was seen only a few times. The chain is built from TRBV28 and TRBJ2-7; tentative D call: TRBD2 (6 bases). CDR3 length: 12 amino acids. Germline CDR1 and CDR2: MDHEN and SYDVKM. Trimming removed 7 bases at V and 3 bases at J, with 10 bases between. This CDR3 reads CASKTGSYEQYF. Here the CDR3 DNA reads TGTGCCAGCAAGACCGGGAGCTACGAGCAGTACTTC.

V and J are TRBV4-2 and TRBJ2-1; tentatively, D is TRBD1 (6 bases). CDR1 LGHNA and CDR2 YNFKEQ come from the germline V gene. CDR3 length: 15 amino acids. Trimming took off 0 bases at V and 6 bases at J, with 12 bases between the two ends. CDR3 nucleotide sequence: TGTGCCAGCAGCCAAGATGTTTTGGGGGCCAATGAGCAGTTCTTC. As protein: CASSQDVLGANEQFF.

This clonotype was detected many times. The V gene is TRBV9, the J gene TRBJ2-5; D remains ambiguous. Germline V gene lookup returns CDR1 SGDLS and CDR2 YYNGEE. The V and J ends lost 3 bases and 1 base respectively, with 7 bases between them. The CDR3 totals 13 residues. As DNA, the CDR3 is TGTGCCAGCAGCGCCCTCGTCCAAGAGACCCAGTACTTC. Translating gives CASSALVQETQYF. The full variable domain, in which reference TRBV9 and TRBJ2-5 provide the parts outside the CDR3, is DSGVTQTPKHLITATGQRVTLRCSPRSGDLSVYWYQQSLDQGLQFLIQYYNGEERAKGNILERFSAQQFPDLHSELNLSSLELGDSALYFCASSALVQETQYFGPGTRLLVL.

The genes are TRBV7-9 and TRBJ1-6; 9 nucleotides agree with TRBD1. The CDR3 is 15 amino acids. Germline loops: CDR1 SEHNR, CDR2 FQNEAQ (reference sequence). V lost 5 bases to trimming and J lost 9 bases; unmatched junction nucleotides: 8. CDR3 DNA sequence: TGTGCCAGCAGCAGCCCGACAGGGGGAAGTTCACCCCTCCACTTT. Its protein is CASSSPTGGSSPLHF.

This clonotype was seen more than once but under ten times. The rearrangement links TRBV12-5 to TRBJ2-3, with D unclear. The V gene lost 0 bases and the J gene lost 2 bases, with 6 bases spanning the gap. The germline V gene has CDR1 LGHNT and CDR2 FRNRAP. This CDR3 comprises 14 residues. The CDR3: CASGLVDHTDTQYF. The CDR3 DNA is TGTGCTAGTGGTTTGGTGGACCACACAGATACGCAGTATTTT.

The V gene is TRBV7-3, the J gene TRBJ1-6; D gene uncertain. The germline gives CDR1 SGHTA, CDR2 FQGTGA. CDR3 length equals 13 residues. The ends were cut back, 4 bases at V and 7 bases at J, with 8 bases in the middle. DNA for the CDR3: TGTGCCAGCAGCTCGACTATAAATTCACCCCTCCACTTT. This codes for CASSSTINSPLHF. Combining the CDR3 with reference TRBV7-3 and TRBJ1-6 gives the whole variable domain GAGVSQTPSNKVTEKGKYVELRCDPISGHTALYWYRQSLGQGPEFLIYFQGTGAADDSGLPNDRFFAVRPEGSVSTLKIQRTERGDSAVYLCASSSTINSPLHFGNGTRLTVT.

This clonotype came up a few times. V usage is TRBV5-1 and J usage is TRBJ2-3, with D possibly TRBD1 on 6 matching bases. Trimming left V 0 bases short and J 2 bases short, with 10 bases between. Germline loops: CDR1 SGHRS, CDR2 YFSETQ. The CDR3 extends over 15 amino acids. In DNA, the CDR3 is TGCGCCAGCAGCTTGGGAGGGACATCCACAGATACGCAGTATTTT. This sequence encodes CASSLGGTSTDTQYF.

The genes are TRBV7-2 and TRBJ2-5, with 10 bases aligning to TRBD1. The CDR3 covers 15 residues. The trim removed 1 base at V and 4 bases at J, leaving 3 bases unmatched. The germline V gene encodes CDR1 SGHTA and CDR2 FQGNSA. The chain's CDR3 is CASSLGDRGRETQYF. For the CDR3, the DNA is TGTGCCAGCAGCTTAGGGGACAGGGGAAGAGAGACCCAGTACTTC.

This clonotype is a singleton in its sample. The chain combines TRBV19 with TRBJ1-6, with TRBD1 matching 9 bases. V was pared by 6 bases and J by 8 bases, with 5 bases of the junction left unmatched. CDR1 LNHDA and CDR2 SQIVND come from the germline V gene (reference sequence). The CDR3 consists of 14 residues. The DNA of the CDR3 is TGTGCCAGTAGCCGGGACAGGGAGGATTCACCCCTCCACTTT. It codes for CASSRDREDSPLHF.

This chain connects TRBV6-2 or TRBV6-3 to TRBJ1-2; 9 positions agree with TRBD1. The V gene end was trimmed by 7 bases and the J gene end by 5 bases; junction bases not matched to a gene: 8. Germline loops: CDR1 MNHEY, CDR2 SVGEGT. The CDR3 is 14 residues long. CDR3 bases: TGTGCCAGCAACGACCCGGGACAGGGTTATGGCTACACCTTC. Translated: CASNDPGQGYGYTF.